This T cell receptor (beta chain) originates from a study of monozygotic twins with inflammatory bowel disease. Per sample, reverse transcription was split into eight reactions. TCRdb reprocessed the 5' RACE reads and stores each CDR3 protein as one record, lacking DNA. This table lists nearly 450,000 distinct CDR3 sequences. Germline V gene data show CDR1 as SGHAT and CDR2 as FQNNGV. The CDR3 runs to 11 residues. The gene calls are TRBV11-2 and TRBJ2-3. This clonotype was obtained from a human donor with ulcerative colitis or Crohn's disease, or a healthy co-twin of an affected twin (not recorded which). The sample comprised blood. CDR3 protein: CASSLTNTQYF.